The rows below give T cell receptor beta chains drawn from one sample of a study of blood T cell repertoires in COVID-19. Assay: immunoSEQ multiplex PCR; the TCRdb copy retains only in-frame clones and omits some. Among about 180,000 clones listed, 88% were seen once. Sequenced material: peripheral blood. These receptors were obtained from a woman aged 30 to 39 with acute or convalescent COVID-19. CDR3s include the opening cysteine and the closing phenylalanine or tryptophan. A D gene is named only where the DNA matches it firmly. Clone size is not always given. Where it is, it says once, few, many or a class for expanded clones.

CDR3 protein	CDR3 DNA	J gene	D gene	V gene	clone size
CASSFTGFSAYEQYF	TGTGCCAGCAGCTTTACAGGGTTTAGCGCCTACGAGCAGTACTTC	TRBJ2-7	NA	TRBV11-2	NA
CSVVRDTSNYGYTF	TGCAGCGTTGTCCGGGACACTTCTAACTATGGCTACACCTTC	TRBJ1-2	NA	TRBV29-1	NA
CASNTRLAIVGNEQFF	TGTGCCAGCAACACTCGACTAGCCATCGTAGGCAATGAGCAGTTCTTC	TRBJ2-1	TRBD2	TRBV28	NA
CAIQRTGWNSPLHF	TGTGCCATCCAGCGGACAGGGTGGAATTCACCCCTCCACTTT	TRBJ1-6	TRBD1	TRBV6-5	NA
CAISEVRGGTNSPLHF	TGTGCCATCAGTGAGGTACGTGGAGGGACCAATTCACCCCTCCACTTT	TRBJ1-6	NA	TRBV10-3	NA
CASSQDWRGYGYTF	TGTGCCAGCAGCCAAGATTGGCGGGGCTATGGCTACACCTTC	TRBJ1-2	NA	TRBV3-1/TRBV3-2	once
CASTGGGATYEQYF	TGTGCCAGCACGGGTGGCGGGGCCACCTACGAGCAGTACTTC	TRBJ2-7	NA	TRBV7-9	NA
CASSVGAGPTGELFF	TGTGCCAGCAGCGTAGGGGCGGGACCTACCGGGGAGCTGTTTTTT	TRBJ2-2	NA	TRBV9	NA
CASSLVGDSQFF	TGTGCCAGCAGCTTGGTAGGTGACAGTCAGTTCTTC	TRBJ2-1	NA	TRBV7-9	NA
CATQDWGSETQYF	TGTGCCACTCAGGACTGGGGATCAGAGACCCAGTACTTC	TRBJ2-5	NA	TRBV19	once
CASSYSGTNEKLFF	TGTGCCAGCAGTTACTCCGGGACTAATGAAAAACTGTTTTTT	TRBJ1-4	NA	TRBV6-5	NA
CASSLDRGAFTDTQYF	TGTGCCAGCAGCTTAGACCGGGGGGCCTTTACAGATACGCAGTATTTT	TRBJ2-3	NA	TRBV7-2	NA
CASSDPRARNSPLHF	TGTGCCAGCAGTGATCCGAGGGCCCGTAATTCACCCCTCCACTTT	TRBJ1-6	NA	TRBV25-1	NA
CASSEVMGLGDSRYEQYF	TGTGCCAGCAGTGAAGTAATGGGCTTGGGGGACAGCCGATACGAGCAGTACTTC	TRBJ2-7	TRBD1	TRBV2	NA
CASSFGTINRGEQFF	TGCGCCAGCAGCTTCGGGACTATTAATCGGGGTGAGCAGTTCTTC	TRBJ2-1	TRBD2	TRBV5-1	NA
CASSGQGTGDIQYF	TGTGCCAGCTCGGGACAGGGGACTGGGGACATTCAGTACTTC	TRBJ2-4	TRBD1	TRBV18	NA
CASSQDLRTNTGELFF	TGTGCCAGCAGCCAAGATCTCAGAACGAACACCGGGGAGCTGTTTTTT	TRBJ2-2	NA	TRBV4-2	NA
CASSRYRGANQPQHF	TGTGCCAGCAGCCGTTACAGGGGGGCGAATCAGCCCCAGCATTTT	TRBJ1-5	TRBD1	TRBV5-6	NA